This is a list of T cell receptor beta chains from one sample in a study of T cells after posttransplantation cyclophosphamide. The assay was immunoSEQ multiplex PCR, and TCRdb's table has in-frame clones only and misses some. The table lists tens of thousands of clones, over 75% of them singletons. The specimen was naive CD4+ T cells sorted from blood. All receptors come from a man aged 30 to 45 in good health and a related stem cell transplant donor. The CDR3 runs from the conserved cysteine through the conserved F or W. Each record gives: J gene, V gene, clone size, D gene, CDR3 DNA, CDR3 protein. D genes are given only for firm matches. Not all rows give a size; the values are once, few, many and, for expanded clones, a class.

J gene: TRBJ1-5; V gene: TRBV10-3; clone size: .; D gene: TRBD1; CDR3 DNA: TGTGCCATCAGCGGACAGGACGCCCTGGAGCCCCAGCATTTT; CDR3 protein: CAISGQDALEPQHF
J gene: TRBJ2-2; V gene: TRBV2; clone size: .; D gene: TRBD1; CDR3 DNA: TGTGCCAGCAGCCGGGACAGGGGGACCGGGGAGCTGTTTTTT; CDR3 protein: CASSRDRGTGELFF
J gene: TRBJ2-7; V gene: TRBV11-2; clone size: .; D gene: TRBD1; CDR3 DNA: TGTGCCAGCAGCTGGGGGCAGGGGGCCTACGAGCAGTACTTC; CDR3 protein: CASSWGQGAYEQYF
J gene: TRBJ2-5; V gene: TRBV2; clone size: .; D gene: .; CDR3 DNA: TGTGCCACCGGTACACAGGGAAACCAGTACTTC; CDR3 protein: CATGTQGNQYF
J gene: TRBJ1-6; V gene: TRBV5-6; clone size: few; D gene: TRBD1; CDR3 DNA: TGTGCCAGCAGCTTGGCCTCGGGGACAGGTTGGAATTCACCCCTCCACTTT; CDR3 protein: CASSLASGTGWNSPLHF
J gene: TRBJ2-2; V gene: TRBV5-6; clone size: .; D gene: .; CDR3 DNA: TGTGCCAGCAGCCCCCCTCTTACGAACACCGGGGAGCTGTTTTTT; CDR3 protein: CASSPPLTNTGELFF
J gene: TRBJ2-7; V gene: TRBV5-1; clone size: .; D gene: TRBD2; CDR3 DNA: TGCGCCAGCACCCCGGGGGGGGCCGACGAGCAGTACTTC; CDR3 protein: CASTPGGADEQYF
J gene: TRBJ2-2; V gene: TRBV5-1; clone size: .; D gene: TRBD1; CDR3 DNA: TGCGCCAGCAGCCCAGGACAGGGGGCGAACACCGGGGAGCTGTTTTTT; CDR3 protein: CASSPGQGANTGELFF
J gene: TRBJ1-5; V gene: TRBV19; clone size: .; D gene: TRBD1; CDR3 DNA: TGTGCCAGTATCTTGGACAGGAATAGCAATCAGCCCCAGCATTTT; CDR3 protein: CASILDRNSNQPQHF
J gene: TRBJ1-1; V gene: TRBV11-2; clone size: .; D gene: .; CDR3 DNA: TGTGCCAGCAGCTTATACAGAACTGAAGCTTTCTTT; CDR3 protein: CASSLYRTEAFF
J gene: TRBJ2-1; V gene: TRBV5-4; clone size: .; D gene: .; CDR3 DNA: TGTGCCAGCAGCTTGAGGGGACTCGGCTACAATGAGCAGTTCTTC; CDR3 protein: CASSLRGLGYNEQFF
J gene: TRBJ1-1; V gene: TRBV18; clone size: once; D gene: TRBD1; CDR3 DNA: TGTGCCAGCTCCATTCTACTCCGGACAGGAGGAATGAACACTGAAGCTTTCTTT; CDR3 protein: CASSILLRTGGMNTEAFF
J gene: TRBJ2-5; V gene: TRBV5-6; clone size: .; D gene: TRBD2; CDR3 DNA: TGTGCCAGCAGCCGGGGGGGTCCACAAGAGACCCAGTACTTC; CDR3 protein: CASSRGGPQETQYF
J gene: TRBJ1-1; V gene: TRBV2; clone size: .; D gene: .; CDR3 DNA: TGTGCCAGCATCTTACAGGCAGTGAACACTGAAGCTTTCTTT; CDR3 protein: CASILQAVNTEAFF
J gene: TRBJ1-1; V gene: TRBV9; clone size: .; D gene: .; CDR3 DNA: TGTGCCAGCAGCCCGTCCGGCGGGCGGGGGGAGAACACTGAAGCTTTCTTT; CDR3 protein: CASSPSGGRGENTEAFF
J gene: TRBJ2-5; V gene: TRBV19; clone size: .; D gene: .; CDR3 DNA: TGTGCCAGTAGTATAGAAGGGGCCCAGTACTTC; CDR3 protein: CASSIEGAQYF
J gene: TRBJ2-2; V gene: TRBV25-1; clone size: .; D gene: TRBD1; CDR3 DNA: TGTGCCAGCAGTGAAACCCGGACAGGGAACACCGGGGAGCTGTTTTTT; CDR3 protein: CASSETRTGNTGELFF
J gene: TRBJ2-7; V gene: TRBV5-1; clone size: .; D gene: .; CDR3 DNA: TGCGCCAGCAGCTTCCCAGGGAACGAGCAGTACTTC; CDR3 protein: CASSFPGNEQYF
J gene: TRBJ1-3; V gene: TRBV7-2; clone size: .; D gene: .; CDR3 DNA: TGTGCCAGCAGCTTAGGGTTCTCGAGCTCTGGAAACACCATATATTTT; CDR3 protein: CASSLGFSSSGNTIYF
J gene: TRBJ2-3; V gene: TRBV2; clone size: .; D gene: .; CDR3 DNA: TGTGCCAGCAGCGTTAGCACAGATACGCAGTATTTT; CDR3 protein: CASSVSTDTQYF
J gene: TRBJ2-1; V gene: TRBV27; clone size: .; D gene: TRBD2; CDR3 DNA: TGTGCCAGCAGTTTATTCCTCGCGGGGGGGAACAATGAGCAGTTCTTC; CDR3 protein: CASSLFLAGGNNEQFF
J gene: TRBJ2-7; V gene: TRBV9; clone size: .; D gene: .; CDR3 DNA: TGTGCCAGCAGCGTTGGGGGGACTCCAAACTACGAGCAGTACTTC; CDR3 protein: CASSVGGTPNYEQYF
J gene: TRBJ2-7; V gene: TRBV11-1; clone size: once; D gene: .; CDR3 DNA: TGTGCCAGCAGCTCCCTGGACAGCTTCAGGAACTACGAGCAGTACTTC; CDR3 protein: CASSSLDSFRNYEQYF
J gene: TRBJ2-2; V gene: TRBV5-1; clone size: .; D gene: .; CDR3 DNA: TGCGCCAGCAGTGAGAACAGGGTGAACACCGGGGAGCTGTTTTTT; CDR3 protein: CASSENRVNTGELFF
J gene: TRBJ2-7; V gene: TRBV9; clone size: .; D gene: TRBD2; CDR3 DNA: TGTGCCAGCAGCGCAAGCGGGGGGCACTCCTACGAGCAGTACTTC; CDR3 protein: CASSASGGHSYEQYF
J gene: TRBJ2-7; V gene: TRBV6-5; clone size: .; D gene: .; CDR3 DNA: TGTGCCAGCAGATCGACTTACGAGCAGTACTTC; CDR3 protein: CASRSTYEQYF
J gene: TRBJ1-2; V gene: TRBV29-1; clone size: .; D gene: TRBD1; CDR3 DNA: TGCAGCGTTGACCCAGTAGGGACAGATGGCTACACCTTC; CDR3 protein: CSVDPVGTDGYTF